The clone carrying this T cell receptor beta chain occurred many times. TCRdb re-called the RT-PCR reads with MiXCR, one entry per CDR3 protein. The sample lists approximately 720,000 distinct CDR3 sequences; 12% to 15% were seen once. V shed 2 bases and J 4 bases; nucleotides not matched to a gene: 6. In germline, CDR1 is MNHEY, CDR2 SVGAGI. This CDR3 spans 16 amino acids. The sample was memory CD4+ T cells from blood. This TCR was sampled from a female donor in good health, serving as a healthy control. This sequence joins TRBV6-5 and TRBJ2-3; 10 nucleotides agree with TRBD1. CDR3 loop: CASSYLTGGAADTQYF. The CDR3 bases are TGTGCCAGCAGTTACCTGACAGGGGGCGCGGCAGATACGCAGTATTTT.